This TCR beta chain was recorded in a study of identical twins. Using its own MiXCR run on the 5' RACE reads, TCRdb lists one record per CDR3 protein. This sample carries around 1.7 million distinct CDR3 sequences, more than 30% of them seen once, and the ten largest clones take roughly 0.3%. The V gene's germline CDR1 is SGHAT and CDR2 FQNNGV. The V end lost 3 bases, the J end lost 3 bases, and 18 bases lay between the germline ends. The CDR3 runs to 16 residues. This clonotype originated in a newborn girl in good health. The rearrangement joins TRBV11-2 to TRBJ2-7; TRBD1 might be the D (5 bases). What was sequenced was cord blood. The CDR3 protein is CASSFGAGLLVYEQYF. The CDR3 nucleotides read TGTGCCAGCAGCTTTGGGGCAGGCCTCCTCGTCTACGAGCAGTACTTC.